The 27 T cell receptor beta chains below were found in one sample sequenced in a study of blood T cell repertoires in COVID-19. TCRdb's table, derived via immunoSEQ multiplex PCR, lists solely in-frame clones and lacks some. This sample yields 120,000 or so clones, of which approximately 91% are seen a single time; more than 0.9% belongs to the top ten. Sequenced material: peripheral blood. Receptor source: a woman of 80 years or more with acute or convalescent COVID-19.

The DNA for the CDR3 is TGTGCCACCAGCAGAGATATCAGGGGGACAACTATCGGGGAGACCCAGTACTTC. Amino acid sequence: CATSRDIRGTTIGETQYF. The chain is built from TRBV15 and TRBJ2-5, with 7 bases lining up with TRBD1. The CDR3 is made up of 18 amino acids. J lost 5 bases, V lost 0 bases, and 15 bases had no gene match. Germline CDR1 LNHNV, CDR2 YYDKDF (reference sequence).

The V gene is TRBV4-1, the J gene TRBJ2-1; 8 nucleotides align to TRBD1. CDR3 length equals 17 residues. CDR1 MGHRA and CDR2 YSYEKL come from the germline V gene. V gave up 0 bases and J gave up 7 bases; unmatched junction bases: 11. The CDR3: CASSQERHRGYWNEQFF. CDR3 bases: TGCGCCAGCAGCCAAGAGCGGCACAGGGGGTATTGGAATGAGCAGTTCTTC.

The chain joins TRBV5-4 to TRBJ2-5, with TRBD2 identical over 16 bases. This CDR3 is built from 14 residues. CDR1 and CDR2 (germline): SGHNT, YYREEE (reference sequence). In DNA form, the CDR3 reads TGTGCTGAGGGACTAGCGGGGGGGAGGGAGACCCAGTACTTC. This codes for CAEGLAGGRETQYF.

This chain uses TRBV7-2 with TRBJ1-5; possible D gene TRBD1, 5 bases. The CDR3 covers 13 residues. The V gene's germline CDR1 is SGHTA and CDR2 FQGNSA. V was pared by 3 bases and J by 7 bases, with 10 bases between. This CDR3 reads CASSFQSGQPQHF. The CDR3 bases are TGTGCCAGCAGCTTCCAGTCAGGGCAGCCCCAGCATTTT. The entire variable domain, with the rest obtained from reference TRBV7-2 and TRBJ1-5, is as follows: GAGVSQSPSNKVTEKGKDVELRCDPISGHTALYWYRQSLGQGLEFLIYFQGNSAPDKSGLPSDRFSAERTGGSVSTLTIQRTQQEDSAVYLCASSFQSGQPQHFGDGTRLSIL.

The chain employs TRBV4-2 and TRBJ1-1; D is unresolved. The CDR3 extends over 16 amino acids. In germline, CDR1 is LGHNA, CDR2 YNFKEQ. Trimming shortened V by 1 base and J by 4 bases, and 16 bases separated the two germline ends. For the CDR3, the DNA is TGTGCCAGCAGCCAAGGGGTTAACAGTATTGTCACTGAAGCTTTCTTT. Translated, it gives CASSQGVNSIVTEAFF.

The V call is TRBV3-1 (or the pseudogene TRBV3-2), the J call TRBJ2-4; TRBD1 matches 8 bases. Germline CDR1 reads LGHDT; CDR2 reads YNNKEL (reference sequence). The CDR3 loop spans 17 amino acids. Germline trimming cut 1 base from V and 0 bases from J; bases unmatched to any gene: 5. The CDR3 region is CASSQAGDRGAKNIQYF. The CDR3, as DNA: TGTGCCAGCAGCCAAGCAGGCGACAGGGGAGCCAAAAACATTCAGTACTTC.

The chain carries TRBV7-8 and TRBJ1-4, with 7 positions matching TRBD1. The CDR3 totals 14 residues. Germline V gene data show CDR1 as SGHVS and CDR2 as FQNEAQ. After removal of 5 bases from V and 3 bases from J, the junction contained 3 bases not matched to a gene. CDR3 amino acids: CASSDREANEKLFF. The CDR3 nucleotides are TGTGCCAGCAGCGACAGGGAAGCTAATGAAAAACTGTTTTTT. The whole variable domain, remainder taken from reference TRBV7-8 and TRBJ1-4, is GAGVSQSPRYKVAKRGQDVALRCDPISGHVSLFWYQQALGQGPEFLTYFQNEAQLDKSGLPSDRFFAERPEGSVSTLKIQRTQQEDSAVYLCASSDREANEKLFFGSGTQLSVL.

The V call is TRBV27, the J call TRBJ2-1; 12 positions agree with TRBD2. There are 16 residues in the CDR3. Unmatched junction bases numbered 9, after V lost 6 bases and J lost 6 bases. Germline V CDR1 and CDR2: MNHEY, SMNVEV (reference sequence). Here the CDR3 reads CASRTSGSLGSNEQFF. CDR3 sequence (DNA): TGTGCCAGCAGGACTAGCGGGAGCTTAGGGTCCAATGAGCAGTTCTTC.

The rearrangement links TRBV5-1 to TRBJ2-5; D is uncertain. The ends were cut back, 7 bases at V and 2 bases at J, with 12 bases in the middle. Germline-derived CDR1 and CDR2 are SGHRS and YFSETQ. The CDR3 is made up of 13 amino acids. The CDR3 protein is CASSPGQQETQYF. In DNA form, the CDR3 reads TGCGCCAGCTCACCGGGTCAGCAAGAGACCCAGTACTTC.

A few counts support this clone. The chain is built from TRBV2 and TRBJ1-2; 12 bases line up with TRBD1. This CDR3 contains 16 residues. Germline V CDR1 and CDR2: SNHLY, FYNNEI. Trimming removed 9 bases from V and 8 bases from J; junction bases left unmatched: 16. The CDR3 loop is CASSKDRDRGRRGYTF. CDR3 coding DNA: TGTGCCAGTAGTAAGGACCGGGACAGGGGGCGTCGGGGCTACACCTTC.

The V and J genes are TRBV5-1 and TRBJ1-1; weak D call: TRBD1 (6 bases). The CDR3 has 15 amino acids. Germline CDR1 SGHRS, CDR2 YFSETQ. V was trimmed by 3 bases and J by 1 base, leaving 13 bases between them. In DNA, the CDR3 is TGCGCCAGCAGCTGGGGTATGGGGGCGAACACTGAAGCTTTCTTT. Residues: CASSWGMGANTEAFF.

The rearrangement uses TRBV5-1 and TRBJ2-7; tentative D call: TRBD1 (5 bases). The CDR3 runs 14 residues. V was trimmed by 1 base and J by 0 bases, leaving 8 bases between them. The germline gives CDR1 SGHRS, CDR2 YFSETQ. The CDR3 DNA sequence: TGCGCCAGCAGCTTGTCAGGGTTCTCCTACGAGCAGTACTTC. Translated: CASSLSGFSYEQYF.

This chain uses TRBV10-3 with TRBJ1-2; D is uncertain. The CDR3 spans 13 residues. The V end was cut by 6 bases, the J end by 4 bases, with 12 bases between. The germline CDR1 and CDR2 sequences are ENHRY and SYGVKD. The CDR3 DNA follows: TGTGCCATCAGGGGAGCGTCGGCCTATGGCTACACCTTC. It translates to CAIRGASAYGYTF.

The V gene is TRBV3-1 (or the pseudogene TRBV3-2), the J gene TRBJ2-1; TRBD1 might be the D (5 bases). V lost 0 bases, J lost 9 bases, and 6 bases lay in between. The CDR3 length is 12 residues. The germline gives CDR1 LGHDT, CDR2 YNNKEL (reference sequence). In DNA form, the CDR3 reads TGTGCCAGCAGCCAAGATCAGGGTGAGCAGTTCTTC. Translated: CASSQDQGEQFF.

V gene TRBV10-3 combines with J gene TRBJ1-6, with a possible D match to TRBD1 (5 bases). The CDR3 is made up of 11 amino acids. The ends were cut back, 2 bases at V and 16 bases at J, with 9 bases in the middle. Germline CDR1 is ENHRY and CDR2 is SYGVKD. Written as DNA, the CDR3 is TGTGCCATCAGTGAGGACAGCCGTCTCCACTTT. Translated, it gives CAISEDSRLHF.

This clone occurred once. V and J are TRBV5-4 and TRBJ1-1; 8 nucleotides line up with TRBD1. With 2 bases clipped from V and 6 bases from J, the junction kept 6 bases outside the gene matches. Germline V gene sequence: CDR1 SGHNT, CDR2 YYREEE (reference sequence). The CDR3 is 14 residues long. The CDR3: CASSFQGAGAEAFF. The CDR3 DNA reads TGTGCCAGCAGCTTCCAGGGGGCGGGGGCTGAAGCTTTCTTT.

The chain couples TRBV3-1 (or the pseudogene TRBV3-2) to TRBJ2-2; D remains ambiguous. Germline V gene lookup returns CDR1 LGHDT and CDR2 YNNKEL (reference sequence). The length of the CDR3 is 13 residues. Trimming left V 3 bases short and J 3 bases short, with 5 bases between. CDR3 region: CASSHDYTGELFF. The CDR3 coding sequence is TGTGCCAGCAGCCACGACTACACCGGGGAGCTGTTTTTT.

This chain links TRBV5-1 with TRBJ2-1; no clear D. This CDR3 region has 12 residues. CDR1 and CDR2 (germline): SGHRS, YFSETQ. The ends were cut back, 4 bases at V and 8 bases at J, with 10 bases in the middle. CDR3: CASSDRHDEQFF. CDR3 nucleotides: TGCGCCAGCAGCGATAGACATGATGAGCAGTTCTTC. Looking up the rest from reference TRBV5-1 and TRBJ2-1 gives the full variable domain: KAGVTQTPRYLIKTRGQQVTLSCSPISGHRSVSWYQQTPGQGLQFLFEYFSETQRNKGNFPGRFSGRQFSNSRSEMNVSTLELGDSALYLCASSDRHDEQFFGPGTRLTVL.

The V call is TRBV28, the J call TRBJ1-3, with D possibly TRBD1 on 5 matching bases. The CDR3 contains 14 residues. CDR1 MDHEN and CDR2 SYDVKM come from the germline V gene. V dropped 6 bases and J dropped 0 bases, with 9 bases sitting between them. The CDR3 spells CASRTAHSGNTIYF. In DNA form, the CDR3 reads TGTGCCAGCAGGACAGCGCACTCTGGAAACACCATATATTTT. Full variable domain (missing parts from reference TRBV28 and TRBJ1-3): DVKVTQSSRYLVKRTGEKVFLECVQDMDHENMFWYRQDPGLGLRLIYFSYDVKMKEKGDIPEGYSVSREKKERFSLILESASTNQTSMYLCASRTAHSGNTIYFGEGSWLTVV.

The chain combines TRBV18 with TRBJ1-4; D is ambiguous. The CDR3 consists of 15 residues. In germline, CDR1 is KGHSH, CDR2 LQKENI. V lost 5 bases, J lost 1 base, and 11 bases lay in between. CDR3 loop: CASSGSTRTNEKLFF. Here the CDR3 DNA reads TGTGCCAGCTCAGGCTCGACAAGAACTAATGAAAAACTGTTTTTT.

This chain uses TRBV18 with TRBJ1-5; 8 bases align to TRBD1. V lost 8 bases, J lost 5 bases, and 5 bases stayed unmatched. The CDR3 sequence is 13 residues long. Germline CDR1 is KGHSH and CDR2 is LQKENI. CDR3 nucleotides: TGTGCCAGCACGGGACAGGCGGATCAGCCCCAGCATTTT. Its translation is CASTGQADQPQHF. Together with reference TRBV18 and TRBJ1-5, the CDR3 gives the full variable domain: NAGVMQNPRHLVRRRGQEARLRCSPMKGHSHVYWYRQLPEEGLKFMVYLQKENIIDESGMPKERFSAEFPKEGPSILRIQQVVRGDSAAYFCASTGQADQPQHFGDGTRLSIL.

The chain has TRBV5-1 and TRBJ1-1, with a possible D match to TRBD1 (6 bases). Per germline, CDR1 SGHRS and CDR2 YFSETQ. CDR3 size: 13 residues. The germline V and J ends were trimmed by 4 bases and 5 bases, with 12 bases remaining between them. The DNA of the CDR3 is TGCGCCAGCAGCGTAGGGGGTGGGACTGAAGCTTTCTTT. Translating it yields CASSVGGGTEAFF.

The chain joins TRBV3-1 (or the pseudogene TRBV3-2) to TRBJ2-1; D is undetermined. V was pared by 6 bases and J by 8 bases, with 20 bases between. Germline V CDR1 and CDR2: LGHDT, YNNKEL (reference sequence). CDR3 size: 15 residues. DNA of the CDR3: TGTGCCAGCAGTCCCCTAAGTTCGGGTGCCCATGAGCAGTTCTTC. Its protein product is CASSPLSSGAHEQFF.

The rearrangement joins TRBV27 to TRBJ2-2; 8 bases are a match to TRBD1. The CDR3 loop spans 16 amino acids. Trimming removed 4 bases from V and 0 bases from J; junction bases left unmatched: 4. Germline values: CDR1 MNHEY, CDR2 SMNVEV (reference sequence). Here the CDR3 DNA reads TGTGCCAGCAGTTCTTTGACAGGGGCGAACACCGGGGAGCTGTTTTTT. It specifies CASSSLTGANTGELFF.

The chain combines TRBV27 with TRBJ1-5, with 7 nucleotides matching TRBD1. The CDR3 has 17 residues. V lost 2 bases, J lost 2 bases, and 9 bases stayed unmatched. Germline CDR1 is MNHEY and CDR2 is SMNVEV (reference sequence). The CDR3, as DNA: TGTGCCAGCAGTTTACAGACCAGACAGGGAGGCAATCAGCCCCAGCATTTT. Translating gives CASSLQTRQGGNQPQHF.

This chain uses TRBV7-9 with TRBJ1-6; D unresolved. Germline V lookup: CDR1 SEHNR, CDR2 FQNEAQ (reference sequence). V was trimmed by 0 bases and J by 9 bases, leaving 6 bases between them. The CDR3 is 13 residues long. For the CDR3, the DNA is TGTGCCAGCAGCTTAGCTTCCATTTCACCCCTCCACTTT. Translating gives CASSLASISPLHF.

The V and J genes are TRBV27 and TRBJ2-7, with TRBD1 identical over 8 bases. Trimming cost V 0 bases and J 4 bases; bases outside gene matches: 5. CDR3 length: 15 amino acids. Germline CDR1 reads MNHEY; CDR2 reads SMNVEV (reference sequence). The CDR3 DNA sequence: TGTGCCAGCAGTTTATCCGGGACAGGAAGATACGAGCAGTACTTC. Amino acids: CASSLSGTGRYEQYF.